The TCR beta chain under discussion was sequenced for a study of cytomegalovirus exposure and HLA in healthy donors. Germline CDR1 reads MNHEY; CDR2 reads SVGAGI. V was trimmed by 7 bases and J by 6 bases, leaving 21 bases between them. This CDR3 spans 15 amino acids. PCR primers comprised 60 Vbeta and 13 Jbeta primers. TCRdb keeps only in-frame clones here, not all; method: immunoSEQ multiplex PCR. The sample holds 65,000 to 85,000 clones, almost 80% seen once. Sequenced: PBMCs. The rearrangement links TRBV6-5 to TRBJ1-1; no definite D call. This TCR derives from a woman aged 40 to 49 in good health and CMV-seropositive. The CDR3 bases are TGTGCCAGCACACGAGGTATAGCAACCCTCGCTGAAGCTTTCTTT. It encodes CASTRGIATLAEAFF.